This note documents a single T cell receptor beta chain sequence. In the source study's methods: Estimated nucleated cell counts came from reference gene primer amplification. The table came from immunoSEQ multiplex PCR; TCRdb's copy has only in-frame clones and leaves some out. Clone size and V and J calls were adopted from that table, with D and trimming inferred from the DNA. The sample includes about 210,000 clones, about 86% of them seen just once. The data were obtained in a study of blood T cell repertoires in COVID-19. Overall study context: The analysed material was cDNA or gDNA that came from T cells, B-cell-depleted T cells, or PBMCs.

Germline assignment: CDR1 SEHNR and CDR2 FQNEAQ (reference sequence). The germline V and J ends were trimmed by 4 bases and 7 bases, with 10 bases remaining between them. The CDR3 runs 13 residues. Assignments of participants to cohorts depended upon their own reported clinical history. The chain links TRBV7-9 to TRBJ2-2; D uncertain. Sequences were obtained from PBMCs or T cells enriched from blood (not recorded which). This clonotype originated in a woman in her twenties or thirties who had been exposed to COVID-19. CDR3 loop: CASSSPSYGELFF. CDR3 DNA: TGTGCCAGCAGCTCTCCTAGTTACGGGGAGCTGTTTTTT.